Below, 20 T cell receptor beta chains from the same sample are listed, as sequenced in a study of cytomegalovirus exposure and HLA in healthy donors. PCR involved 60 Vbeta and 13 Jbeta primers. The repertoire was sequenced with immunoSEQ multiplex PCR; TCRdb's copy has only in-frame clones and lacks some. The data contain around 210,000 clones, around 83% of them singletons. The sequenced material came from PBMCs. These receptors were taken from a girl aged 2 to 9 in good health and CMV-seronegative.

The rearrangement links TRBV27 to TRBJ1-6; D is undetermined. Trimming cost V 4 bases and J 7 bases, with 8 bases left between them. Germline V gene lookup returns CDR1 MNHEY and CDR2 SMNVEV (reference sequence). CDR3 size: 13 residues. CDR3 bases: TGTGCCAGCAGTTCCGACAACAATTCACCCCTCCACTTT. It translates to CASSSDNNSPLHF.

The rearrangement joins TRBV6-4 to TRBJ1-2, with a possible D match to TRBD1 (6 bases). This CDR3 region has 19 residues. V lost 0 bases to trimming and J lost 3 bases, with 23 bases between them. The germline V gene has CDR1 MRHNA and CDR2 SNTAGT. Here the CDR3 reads CASSDSVSSVLRQDYGYTF. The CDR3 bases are TGTGCCAGCAGTGACTCGGTATCCTCGGTCCTTCGACAGGACTATGGCTACACCTTC.

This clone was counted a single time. DNA for the CDR3: TGCGCCAGCAGCTTGGTTTCGCTAGCGGGAGCGGGCGGGGAGCTGTTTTTT. Its translation: CASSLVSLAGAGGELFF. V is TRBV5-1 and J is TRBJ2-2, with TRBD2 identical over 10 bases. The trim removed 0 bases at V and 7 bases at J, leaving 9 bases unmatched. The CDR3 consists of 17 residues. Germline CDR1 reads SGHRS; CDR2 reads YFSETQ.

The CDR3 protein is CASRSDFGTNGYTF. The CDR3 bases are TGTGCCAGCAGGAGTGATTTCGGAACTAATGGCTACACCTTC. V is TRBV2 and J is TRBJ1-2; no clear D gene. V shed 6 bases and J shed 6 bases, with 17 bases lying between them. The CDR3 runs 14 residues. Germline V CDR1 and CDR2: SNHLY, FYNNEI. Complete variable domain (other parts from reference TRBV2 and TRBJ1-2): EPEVTQTPSHQVTQMGQEVILRCVPISNHLYFYWYRQILGQKVEFLVSFYNNEISEKSEIFDDQFSVERPDGSNFTLKIRSTKLEDSAMYFCASRSDFGTNGYTFGSGTRLTVV.

CDR3 sequence (DNA): TGTGCCAGTAGTCCTCGTTCCCATGGCTACACCTTC. Its protein is CASSPRSHGYTF. V gene TRBV19 combines with J gene TRBJ1-2; unclear D gene. Germline CDR1 and CDR2: LNHDA and SQIVND (reference sequence). The V end lost 5 bases, the J end lost 6 bases, and 10 bases lay between the germline ends. CDR3 size: 12 residues.

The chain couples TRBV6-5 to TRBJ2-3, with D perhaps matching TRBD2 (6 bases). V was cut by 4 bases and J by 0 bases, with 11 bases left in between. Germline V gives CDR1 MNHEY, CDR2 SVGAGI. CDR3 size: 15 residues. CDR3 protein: CASSSAGRSTDTQYF. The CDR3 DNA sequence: TGTGCCAGCAGTTCTGCGGGACGTAGCACAGATACGCAGTATTTT.

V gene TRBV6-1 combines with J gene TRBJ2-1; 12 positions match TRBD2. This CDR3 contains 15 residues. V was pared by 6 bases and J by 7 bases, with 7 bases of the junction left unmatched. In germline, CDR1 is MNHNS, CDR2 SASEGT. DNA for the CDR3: TGTGCCAGCAGGACCCTAGCGGGGGGGCAAAATGAGCAGTTCTTC. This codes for CASRTLAGGQNEQFF.

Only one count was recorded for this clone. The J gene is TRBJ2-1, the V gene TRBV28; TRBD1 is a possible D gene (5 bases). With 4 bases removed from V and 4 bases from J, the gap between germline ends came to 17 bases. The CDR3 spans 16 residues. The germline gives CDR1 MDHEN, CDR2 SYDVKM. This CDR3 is CASSSLGLGAYNEQFF. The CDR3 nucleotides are TGTGCCAGCAGTTCCCTGGGCCTAGGGGCTTACAATGAGCAGTTCTTC. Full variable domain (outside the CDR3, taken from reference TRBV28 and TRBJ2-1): DVKVTQSSRYLVKRTGEKVFLECVQDMDHENMFWYRQDPGLGLRLIYFSYDVKMKEKGDIPEGYSVSREKKERFSLILESASTNQTSMYLCASSSLGLGAYNEQFFGPGTRLTVL.

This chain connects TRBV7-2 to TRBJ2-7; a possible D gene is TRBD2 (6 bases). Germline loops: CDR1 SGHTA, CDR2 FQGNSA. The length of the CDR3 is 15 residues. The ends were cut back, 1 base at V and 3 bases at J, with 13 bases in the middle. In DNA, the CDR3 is TGTGCCAGCAGCTTAGGGGGACTCCTTGGCTACGAGCAGTACTTC. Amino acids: CASSLGGLLGYEQYF.

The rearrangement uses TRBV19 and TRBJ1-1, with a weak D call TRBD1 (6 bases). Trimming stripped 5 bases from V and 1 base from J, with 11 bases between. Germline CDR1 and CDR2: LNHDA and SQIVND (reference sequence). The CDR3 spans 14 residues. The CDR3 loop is CASSFGTQNTEAFF. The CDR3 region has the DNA TGTGCCAGTAGTTTTGGGACACAGAACACTGAAGCTTTCTTT. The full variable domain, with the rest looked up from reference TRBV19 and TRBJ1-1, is DGGITQSPKYLFRKEGQNVTLSCEQNLNHDAMYWYRQDPGQGLRLIYYSQIVNDFQKGDIAEGYSVSREKKESFPLTVTSAQKNPTAFYLCASSFGTQNTEAFFGQGTRLTVV.

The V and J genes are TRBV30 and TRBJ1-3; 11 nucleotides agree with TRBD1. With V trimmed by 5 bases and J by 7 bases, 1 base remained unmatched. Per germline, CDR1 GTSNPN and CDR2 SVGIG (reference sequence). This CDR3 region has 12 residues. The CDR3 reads CAWGQGANTIYF. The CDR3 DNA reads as TGTGCCTGGGGACAGGGGGCCAACACCATATATTTT. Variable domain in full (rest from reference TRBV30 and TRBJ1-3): SQTIHQWPATLVQPVGSPLSLECTVEGTSNPNLYWYRQAAGRGLQLLFYSVGIGQISSEVPQNLSASRPQDRQFILSSKKLLLSDSGFYLCAWGQGANTIYFGEGSWLTVV.

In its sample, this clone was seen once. CDR3 bases: TGTGCCATCAAGGGGGCCTCCTATTCACCCCTCCACTTT. Its protein product is CAIKGASYSPLHF. The chain joins TRBV10-3 to TRBJ1-6, with TRBD1 matching over 7 bases. V was pared by 7 bases and J by 8 bases, with 5 bases of the junction left unmatched. Per the germline V gene, CDR1 is ENHRY and CDR2 is SYGVKD. The CDR3 loop spans 13 amino acids.

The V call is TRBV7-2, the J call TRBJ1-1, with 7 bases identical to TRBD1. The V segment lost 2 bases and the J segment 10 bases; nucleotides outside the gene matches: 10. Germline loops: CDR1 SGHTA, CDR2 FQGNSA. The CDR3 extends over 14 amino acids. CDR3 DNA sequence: TGTGCCAGCAGCTTAATCGGCCGACAGGGAGCAGCTTTCTTT. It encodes CASSLIGRQGAAFF.

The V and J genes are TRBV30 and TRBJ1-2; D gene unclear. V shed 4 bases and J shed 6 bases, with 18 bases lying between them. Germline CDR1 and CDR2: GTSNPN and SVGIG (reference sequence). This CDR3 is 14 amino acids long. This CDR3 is CAWTLDRPGNGYTF. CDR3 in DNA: TGTGCCTGGACCCTGGACCGCCCCGGGAATGGCTACACCTTC.

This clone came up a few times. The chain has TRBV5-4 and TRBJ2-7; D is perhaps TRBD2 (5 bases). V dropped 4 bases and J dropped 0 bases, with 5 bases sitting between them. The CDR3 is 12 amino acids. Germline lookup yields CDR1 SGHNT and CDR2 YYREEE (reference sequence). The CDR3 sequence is CASSGSSYEQYF. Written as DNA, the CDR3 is TGTGCCAGCAGCGGGAGCTCCTACGAGCAGTACTTC.

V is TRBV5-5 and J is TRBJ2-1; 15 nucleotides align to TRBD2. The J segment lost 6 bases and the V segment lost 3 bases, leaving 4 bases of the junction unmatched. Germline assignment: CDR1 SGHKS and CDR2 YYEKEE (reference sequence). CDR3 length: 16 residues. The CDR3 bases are TGTGCCAGCAGCTCCCGGACTAGCGGGAGGGGCAATGAGCAGTTCTTC. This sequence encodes CASSSRTSGRGNEQFF.

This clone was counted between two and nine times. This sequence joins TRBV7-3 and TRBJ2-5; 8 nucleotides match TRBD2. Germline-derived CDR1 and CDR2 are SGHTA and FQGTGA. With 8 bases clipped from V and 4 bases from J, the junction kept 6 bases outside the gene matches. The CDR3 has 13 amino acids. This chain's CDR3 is CASGRGGLETQYF. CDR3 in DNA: TGTGCCAGCGGCCGGGGGGGCCTAGAGACCCAGTACTTC. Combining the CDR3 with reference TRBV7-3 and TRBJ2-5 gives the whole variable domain GAGVSQTPSNKVTEKGKYVELRCDPISGHTALYWYRQSLGQGPEFLIYFQGTGAADDSGLPNDRFFAVRPEGSVSTLKIQRTERGDSAVYLCASGRGGLETQYFGPGTRLLVL.

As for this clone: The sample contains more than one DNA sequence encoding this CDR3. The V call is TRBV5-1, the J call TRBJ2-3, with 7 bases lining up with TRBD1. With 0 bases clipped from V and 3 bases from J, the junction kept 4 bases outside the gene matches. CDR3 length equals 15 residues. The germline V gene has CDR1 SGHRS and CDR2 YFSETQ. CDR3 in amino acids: CASSLGQGGTDTQYF. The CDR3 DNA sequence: TGCGCCAGCAGCTTGGGACAGGGTGGGACAGATACGCAGTATTTT.

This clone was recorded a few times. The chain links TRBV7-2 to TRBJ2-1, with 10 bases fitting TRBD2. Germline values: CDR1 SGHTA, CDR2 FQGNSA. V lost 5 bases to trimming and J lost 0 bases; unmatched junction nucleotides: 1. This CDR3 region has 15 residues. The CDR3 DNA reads TGTGCCAGCAGCCGGACTAGCGGCTCCTACAATGAGCAGTTCTTC. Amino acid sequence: CASSRTSGSYNEQFF.

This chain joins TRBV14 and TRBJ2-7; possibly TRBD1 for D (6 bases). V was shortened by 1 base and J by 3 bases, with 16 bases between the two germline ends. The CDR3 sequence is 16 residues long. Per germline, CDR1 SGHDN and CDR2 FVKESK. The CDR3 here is CASSQAKQGPYYEQYF. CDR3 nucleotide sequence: TGTGCCAGCAGCCAAGCCAAACAGGGCCCCTACTACGAGCAGTACTTC.